Following are 22 T cell receptor beta chains from one sample sequenced in a study of tumor and adjacent non-tumor tissue in lung cancer. The template was RNA from unsorted bulk tissue. The normal lung tissue was taken more than 3 cm from the tumor edge. TCRbeta libraries were built with three rounds of nested PCR, modified from ARM-PCR. TCRdb redid the calling of the multiplex PCR reads with MiXCR, one entry per CDR3 protein. This table holds 90,000 to 110,000 distinct CDR3 sequences, about 63% found once. Sequencing was done on a sample of distant non-tumor lung tissue. The receptors were sampled from a man between 60 and 75 years old with non-small cell lung cancer.

This clonotype has a count of ten or more. CDR3 bases: TGCAGTGCCCGACGGGGGGATAGCAATCAGCCCCAGCATTTT. This sequence encodes CSARRGDSNQPQHF. The chain recombines TRBV20-1 with TRBJ1-5; D perhaps matches TRBD1 (5 bases). CDR1 DFQATT and CDR2 SNEGSKA come from the germline V gene (reference sequence). The CDR3 runs to 14 residues. Trimming removed 6 bases at V and 0 bases at J, with 12 bases between.

This clonotype was detected ten times or more. The chain recombines TRBV12-3 or TRBV12-4 with TRBJ2-4; 7 positions agree with TRBD1. Germline trimming cut 3 bases from V and 3 bases from J; bases unmatched to any gene: 2. The CDR3 length is 14 residues. CDR3 sequence: CASSFSGGKNIQYF. For the CDR3, the DNA is TGTGCCAGCAGTTTCTCAGGGGGCAAAAACATTCAGTACTTC.

About this clonotype: A read error is possible here, since a much larger clone lies one base away. The chain has TRBV20-1 and TRBJ2-2; a weak D match, TRBD2 (5 bases). Per the germline V gene, CDR1 is DFQATT and CDR2 is SNEGSKA (reference sequence). This CDR3 has 15 residues. V was trimmed by 3 bases and J by 7 bases, leaving 18 bases between them. CDR3 DNA sequence: TGCAGTGCTAGTCCCACCGGGAACTATATCGGGGAGCTGTTTTTT. Amino acids: CSASPTGNYIGELFF.

The rearrangement uses TRBV11-3 and TRBJ2-1; 10 bases map to TRBD2. The CDR3 is 15 residues long. Germline V CDR1 and CDR2: SGHNT, YENEEA. V lost 9 bases, J lost 8 bases, and 13 bases stayed unmatched. The CDR3 protein is CARSIAAGGSYEQFF. In nucleotides, the CDR3 is TGTGCCAGAAGCATAGCAGCGGGGGGGTCCTATGAGCAGTTCTTC.

The rearrangement uses TRBV7-8 and TRBJ1-1; D unresolved. Trimming shortened V by 5 bases and J by 4 bases, and 11 bases separated the two germline ends. CDR3 length: 13 amino acids. Germline lookup yields CDR1 SGHVS and CDR2 FQNEAQ. In DNA, the CDR3 is TGTGCCAGCAGCCTAGAACCAAGCACTGAAGCTTTCTTT. It is translated as CASSLEPSTEAFF. The full variable domain, its missing parts supplied by reference TRBV7-8 and TRBJ1-1, is GAGVSQSPRYKVAKRGQDVALRCDPISGHVSLFWYQQALGQGPEFLTYFQNEAQLDKSGLPSDRFFAERPEGSVSTLKIQRTQQEDSAVYLCASSLEPSTEAFFGQGTRLTVV.

The rearrangement joins TRBV20-1 to TRBJ1-1, with TRBD1 identical over 10 bases. The CDR3 length is 15 residues. Germline V gives CDR1 DFQATT, CDR2 SNEGSKA (reference sequence). The CDR3 is CNVRSRDRGGTEAFF. CDR3 sequence (DNA): TGCAATGTTAGATCCCGGGACAGGGGTGGCACTGAAGCTTTCTTT.

This clonotype was seen at least ten times. The chain links TRBV11-2 to TRBJ2-3; the D is unclear. Germline-derived CDR1 and CDR2 are SGHAT and FQNNGV. The length of the CDR3 is 14 residues. V lost 1 base to trimming and J lost 3 bases, with 8 bases between them. CDR3 nucleotide sequence: TGTGCCAGCAGCTTAGTCGGCAGTACAGATACGCAGTATTTT. Amino acid sequence: CASSLVGSTDTQYF.

This clonotype has a count of ten or more. The chain links TRBV6-2 or TRBV6-3 to TRBJ1-5; D is ambiguous. Germline CDR1 is MNHEY and CDR2 is SVGEGT. V lost 6 bases to trimming and J lost 2 bases, with 11 bases between them. The CDR3 runs to 14 residues. CDR3 DNA: TGTGCCAGCAGCTTTGACGGAGGCAATCAGCCCCAGCATTTT. Its protein product is CASSFDGGNQPQHF.

The V gene is TRBV12-3 or TRBV12-4, the J gene TRBJ2-1, with D perhaps being TRBD1 or TRBD2 (7 bases each). The DNA matches TRBJ2-7 better at its end, which makes the J call doubtful. There are 15 residues in the CDR3. The CDR3 is CASSLAGGAYNEQYF. DNA of the CDR3: TGTGCCAGCAGTTTGGCAGGGGGGGCCTACAATGAGCAGTACTTC.

This clonotype was recorded many times. J is TRBJ1-2 and V is TRBV20-1, with D uncertain. CDR1 is DFQATT, CDR2 SNEGSKA, per germline (reference sequence). The CDR3 has 14 residues. Deletions cut 0 bases from V and 6 bases from J, with 14 bases between. The CDR3 DNA is TGCAGTGCTAGAGATCTCGGGGAAAAGCATGGCTACACCTTC. Translating it yields CSARDLGEKHGYTF.

This clonotype was observed a single time. In this CDR3 the conserved last residue, phenylalanine or tryptophan, is missing, so a read error is likely. Because the CDR3's place on the DNA is in doubt, the DNA is left out and the CDR3 is given as listed by TCRdb. V usage is TRBV5-1 and J usage is TRBJ1-1; TRBD1, the table's D call, lacks a check against the DNA. CDR1 SGHRS and CDR2 YFSETQ come from the germline V gene. With termini counted, the CDR3 has 13 amino acids. The CDR3 here is CASSLEQGGAVFI.

As for this clonotype: Lacking the conserved final phenylalanine or tryptophan, this CDR3 likely reflects a read error. Here the CDR3 DNA reads TGCGCCAGCAAACACAGGCAAGAGATCCAGTACCTC. This sequence encodes CASKHRQEIQYL. The chain recombines TRBV10-2 with TRBJ2-5; D possibly corresponds to TRBD1 (5 bases). CDR3 size: 12 residues. Germline V gene sequence: CDR1 WSHSY, CDR2 SAAADI.

This clonotype was observed a few times. The chain carries TRBV12-3 or TRBV12-4 and TRBJ2-1; no clear D gene. V was cut by 0 bases and J by 7 bases, with 10 bases left in between. The CDR3 totals 14 residues. The CDR3 loop reads CASSLAGTKNEQFF. As DNA, the CDR3 is TGTGCCAGCAGTTTAGCGGGAACCAAAAATGAGCAGTTCTTC.

This clonotype appeared many times. The genes are TRBV5-6 and TRBJ2-1; 8 bases are shared with TRBD2. The ends lost 4 bases at V and 8 bases at J; junction bases unmatched: 8. This CDR3 region has 14 residues. Germline CDR1 is SGHDT and CDR2 is YYEEEE. CDR3 in amino acids: CASSGGTRDDEQFF. The CDR3 DNA follows: TGTGCCAGCAGCGGCGGGACTAGAGACGATGAGCAGTTCTTC.

The gene calls are TRBV7-9 and TRBJ2-7; 7 bases are shared with TRBD1. CDR3 length equals 18 residues. Losses at the gene ends were 5 bases for V and 4 bases for J; bases not matched to a gene: 20. The germline V gene has CDR1 SEHNR and CDR2 FQNEAQ (reference sequence). CDR3 sequence: CASSQGGTDRLPLYEQYF. In nucleotides, the CDR3 is TGTGCCAGCAGCCAAGGTGGCACGGACAGGCTACCACTTTACGAGCAGTACTTC.

A word on this clonotype: The junction departs from germline at one end; a sequencing error may be responsible. This chain uses TRBV28 with TRBJ1-5, with D possibly TRBD1 on 5 matching bases. CDR1 and CDR2 from the germline V gene are MDHEN and SYDVKM. The CDR3 runs to 17 residues. The CDR3 here is CVSTTGTDTYSNQPQHF. The CDR3 region has the DNA TGTGTCAGCACCACCGGGACGGACACATATAGCAATCAGCCCCAGCATTTT. The complete variable domain, with remaining parts taken from reference TRBV28 and TRBJ1-5, reads DVKVTQSSRYLVKRTGEKVFLECVQDMDHENMFWYRQDPGLGLRLIYFSYDVKMKEKGDIPEGYSVSREKKERFSLILESASTNQTSMYLCVSTTGTDTYSNQPQHFGDGTRLSIL.

The sample holds a few counts of this clonotype. This sequence may be a read error, since a much larger clone differs from it by one base. The gene calls are TRBV6-2 or TRBV6-3 and TRBJ2-5; the D gene could be TRBD1 or TRBD2 (5 bases each). Per germline, CDR1 MNHEY and CDR2 SVGEGT. CDR3 length equals 14 residues. The V end was cut by 4 bases, the J end by 7 bases, with 16 bases between. The CDR3 region is CASSWSSPQGTQYF. CDR3 in DNA: TGTGCCAGCAGTTGGTCTAGCCCTCAGGGGACCCAGTACTTC.

In its sample, this clonotype was seen many times. V is TRBV6-2 or TRBV6-3 and J is TRBJ1-6; D not certain. Germline V gene data show CDR1 as MNHEY and CDR2 as SVGEGT. The length of the CDR3 is 13 residues. Trimming took 4 bases from V and 6 from J, leaving 7 bases between them. CDR3 sequence (DNA): TGTGCCAGCAGTTTGATGGGTAATTCACCCCTCCACTTT. Translated: CASSLMGNSPLHF.

With respect to this clonotype: Germline is not matched at one junction end, which may reflect a read error. J is TRBJ2-1 and V is TRBV7-9, with D possibly TRBD1 on 6 matching bases. The CDR3 consists of 15 residues. The germline V gene has CDR1 SEHNR and CDR2 FQNEAQ (reference sequence). The CDR3 bases are TGTGCCAACAGCTTTTCCCAGGGGCTGAAGAATGAGCAGTTCTTC. Amino acids: CANSFSQGLKNEQFF.

Ten or more counts support this clonotype. The V gene is TRBV6-1, the J gene TRBJ1-1, with a weak D call TRBD1 (5 bases). The ends were cut back, 6 bases at V and 4 bases at J, with 24 bases in the middle. The CDR3 sequence is 17 residues long. Looked up from germline, CDR1 is MNHNS and CDR2 is SASEGT. The CDR3 region has the DNA TGTGCCAGCAGAGGAAGTATCGGGGGGAGGAGCGGCACTGAAGCTTTCTTT. It yields the protein CASRGSIGGRSGTEAFF.

About this clonotype: One end of the junction fails to match germline, which may point to a read error. The J gene is TRBJ1-2, the V gene TRBV6-1, with D perhaps TRBD1 (5 bases). This CDR3 spans 13 amino acids. Germline CDR1 is MNHNS and CDR2 is SASEGT. The CDR3 region is CVSSVDSNYGYTF. For the CDR3, the DNA is TGTGTCAGCAGTGTCGACAGTAACTATGGCTACACCTTC.

The chain carries TRBV5-1 and TRBJ1-1; D not certain. CDR1 SGHRS and CDR2 YFSETQ come from the germline V gene. This CDR3 has 15 amino acids. Deletions cut 1 base from V and 1 base from J, with 11 bases between. CDR3 in amino acids: CASSLSGRSNTEAFF. DNA for the CDR3: TGCGCCAGCAGCTTGAGTGGCCGATCGAACACTGAAGCTTTCTTT.